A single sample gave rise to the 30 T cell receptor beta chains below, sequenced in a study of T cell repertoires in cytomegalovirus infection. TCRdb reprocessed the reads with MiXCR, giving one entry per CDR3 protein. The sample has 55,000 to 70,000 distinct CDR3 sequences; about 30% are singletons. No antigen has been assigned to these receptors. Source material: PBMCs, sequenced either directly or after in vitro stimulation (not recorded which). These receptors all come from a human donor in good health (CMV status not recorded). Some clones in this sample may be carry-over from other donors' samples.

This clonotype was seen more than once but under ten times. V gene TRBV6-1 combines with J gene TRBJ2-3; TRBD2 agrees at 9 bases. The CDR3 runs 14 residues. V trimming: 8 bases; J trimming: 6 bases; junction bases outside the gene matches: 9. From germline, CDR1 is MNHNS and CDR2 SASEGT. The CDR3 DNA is TGTGCCAGCCTTCTGGGCGGGGGGGCCGATACGCAGTATTTT. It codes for CASLLGGGADTQYF.

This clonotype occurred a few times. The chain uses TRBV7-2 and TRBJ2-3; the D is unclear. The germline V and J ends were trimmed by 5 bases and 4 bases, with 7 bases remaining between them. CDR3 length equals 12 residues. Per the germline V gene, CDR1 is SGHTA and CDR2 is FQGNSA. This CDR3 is CASSPRPDTQYF. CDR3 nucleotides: TGTGCCAGCAGCCCACGCCCAGATACGCAGTATTTT.

The CDR3 loop is CASSSPPIDTQYF. CDR3 coding DNA: TGTGCCAGCAGTTCCCCCCCCATAGATACGCAGTATTTT. The chain uses TRBV28 and TRBJ2-3, with no clear D. The germline gives CDR1 MDHEN, CDR2 SYDVKM. V was shortened by 4 bases and J by 5 bases, with 10 bases between the two germline ends. The CDR3 covers 13 residues.

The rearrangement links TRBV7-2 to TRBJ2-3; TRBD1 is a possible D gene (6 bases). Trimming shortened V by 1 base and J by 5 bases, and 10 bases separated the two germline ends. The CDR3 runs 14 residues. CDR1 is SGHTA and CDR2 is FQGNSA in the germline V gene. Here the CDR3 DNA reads TGTGCCAGCAGCTTAGTAGGGGGAGTAGATACGCAGTATTTT. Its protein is CASSLVGGVDTQYF.

This CDR3 reads CSAKFLAGVNTQYF. In DNA form, the CDR3 reads TGCAGTGCTAAATTCCTAGCGGGAGTAAATACGCAGTATTTT. The chain carries TRBV20-1 and TRBJ2-3, with TRBD2 matching over 10 bases. The germline CDR1 and CDR2 sequences are DFQATT and SNEGSKA (reference sequence). This CDR3 comprises 14 residues. The trim removed 4 bases at V and 7 bases at J, leaving 8 bases unmatched.

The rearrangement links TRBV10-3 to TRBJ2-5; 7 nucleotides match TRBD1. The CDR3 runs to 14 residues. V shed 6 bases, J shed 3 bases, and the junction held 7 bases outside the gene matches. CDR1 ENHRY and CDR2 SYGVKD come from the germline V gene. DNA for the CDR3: TGTGCCATCAGCCGGGACAGCATGAAAGAGACCCAGTACTTC. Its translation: CAISRDSMKETQYF.

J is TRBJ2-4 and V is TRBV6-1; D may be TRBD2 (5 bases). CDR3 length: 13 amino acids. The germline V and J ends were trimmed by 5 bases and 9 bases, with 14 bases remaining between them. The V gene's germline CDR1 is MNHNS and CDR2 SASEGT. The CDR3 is CASSYPASGIQYF. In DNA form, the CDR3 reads TGTGCCAGCAGTTACCCTGCCAGCGGCATTCAGTACTTC.

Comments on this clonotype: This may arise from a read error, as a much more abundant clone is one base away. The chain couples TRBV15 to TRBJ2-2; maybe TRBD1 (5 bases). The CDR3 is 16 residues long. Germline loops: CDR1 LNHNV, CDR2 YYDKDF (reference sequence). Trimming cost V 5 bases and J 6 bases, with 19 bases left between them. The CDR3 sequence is CATSQERRVIPGELFF. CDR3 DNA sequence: TGTGCCACCAGCCAAGAACGCAGGGTAATCCCCGGGGAGCTGTTTTTT.

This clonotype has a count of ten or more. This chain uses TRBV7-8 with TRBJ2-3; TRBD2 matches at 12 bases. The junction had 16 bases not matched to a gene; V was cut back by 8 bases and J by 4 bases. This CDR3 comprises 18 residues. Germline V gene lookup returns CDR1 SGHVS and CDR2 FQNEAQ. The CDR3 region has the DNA TGTGCCAGCCCCGAAGCTAGCGGGAGGGCCTCCCCCGCAGATACGCAGTATTTT. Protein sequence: CASPEASGRASPADTQYF.

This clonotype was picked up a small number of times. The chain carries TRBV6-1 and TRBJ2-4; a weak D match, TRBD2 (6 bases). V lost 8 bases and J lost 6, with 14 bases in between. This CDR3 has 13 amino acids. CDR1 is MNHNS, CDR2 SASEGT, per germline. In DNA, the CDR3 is TGTGCCAGCCCCATAGCCGGGGGAAACATTCAGTACTTC. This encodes CASPIAGGNIQYF.

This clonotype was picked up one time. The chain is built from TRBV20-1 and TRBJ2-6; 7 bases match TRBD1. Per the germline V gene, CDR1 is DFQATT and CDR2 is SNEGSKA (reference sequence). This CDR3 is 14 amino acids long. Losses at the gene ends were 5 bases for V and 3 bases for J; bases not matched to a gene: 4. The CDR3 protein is CSAYDRDGANVLTF. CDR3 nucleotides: TGCAGTGCTTACGACAGGGATGGGGCCAACGTCCTGACTTTC.

The DNA of the CDR3 is TGTGCCAGCAGCTTTAACGGCCGCTACGAGCAGTACTTC. This codes for CASSFNGRYEQYF. V is TRBV7-8 and J is TRBJ2-7, with D unclear. The ends were cut back, 3 bases at V and 3 bases at J, with 9 bases in the middle. The CDR3 consists of 13 residues. Germline V gene data show CDR1 as SGHVS and CDR2 as FQNEAQ.

CDR3 residues: CASSLAGQGTEKLFF. As DNA, the CDR3 is TGTGCCAGCAGCTTAGCTGGACAGGGAACAGAAAAACTGTTTTTT. The chain joins TRBV11-2 to TRBJ1-4; TRBD1 aligns across 8 bases. The CDR3 loop spans 15 amino acids. From germline, CDR1 is SGHAT and CDR2 FQNNGV. The V segment lost 1 base and the J segment 8 bases; nucleotides outside the gene matches: 6. Using reference TRBV11-2 and TRBJ1-4 for the parts outside the CDR3, the full variable domain is EAGVAQSPRYKIIEKRQSVAFWCNPISGHATLYWYQQILGQGPKLLIQFQNNGVVDDSQLPKDRFSAERLKGVDSTLKIQPAKLEDSAVYLCASSLAGQGTEKLFFGSGTQLSVL.

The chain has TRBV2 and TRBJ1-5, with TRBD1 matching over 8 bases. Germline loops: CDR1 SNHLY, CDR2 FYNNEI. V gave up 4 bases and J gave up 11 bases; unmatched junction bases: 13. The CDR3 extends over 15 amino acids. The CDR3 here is CASSVDRASLGSQHF. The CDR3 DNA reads TGTGCCAGCAGTGTGGACAGGGCGTCGTTGGGCTCCCAGCATTTT.

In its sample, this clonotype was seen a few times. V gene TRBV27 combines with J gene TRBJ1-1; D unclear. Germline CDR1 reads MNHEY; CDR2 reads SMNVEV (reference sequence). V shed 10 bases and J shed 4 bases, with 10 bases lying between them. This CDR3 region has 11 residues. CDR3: CATFGRTEAFF. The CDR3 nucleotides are TGTGCCACTTTTGGGCGCACTGAAGCTTTCTTT.

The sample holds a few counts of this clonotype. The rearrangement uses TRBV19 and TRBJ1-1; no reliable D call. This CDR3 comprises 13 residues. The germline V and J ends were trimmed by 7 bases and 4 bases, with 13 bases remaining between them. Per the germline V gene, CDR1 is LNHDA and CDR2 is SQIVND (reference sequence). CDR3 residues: CASTSMGGTEAFF. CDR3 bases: TGTGCCAGTACCTCAATGGGTGGCACTGAAGCTTTCTTT.

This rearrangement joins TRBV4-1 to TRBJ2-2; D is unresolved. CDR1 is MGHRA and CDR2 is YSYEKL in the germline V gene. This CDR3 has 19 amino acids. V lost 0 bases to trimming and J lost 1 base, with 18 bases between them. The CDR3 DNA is TGCGCCAGCAGCCAAGAAGGAAGCCTCTCTCGTAAGAACACCGGGGAGCTGTTTTTT. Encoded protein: CASSQEGSLSRKNTGELFF.

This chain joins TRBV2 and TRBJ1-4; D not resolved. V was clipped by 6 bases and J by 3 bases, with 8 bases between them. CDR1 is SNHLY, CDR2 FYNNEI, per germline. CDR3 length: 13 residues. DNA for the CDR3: TGTGCCAGCAGGAGGGAAGCTAATGAAAAACTGTTTTTT. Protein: CASRREANEKLFF.

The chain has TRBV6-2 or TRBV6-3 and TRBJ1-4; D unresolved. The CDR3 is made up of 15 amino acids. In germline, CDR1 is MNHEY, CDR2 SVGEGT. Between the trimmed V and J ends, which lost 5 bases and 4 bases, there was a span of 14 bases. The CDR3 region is CASSHAGSRNEKLFF. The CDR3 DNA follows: TGTGCCAGCAGTCACGCCGGCAGCCGTAATGAAAAACTGTTTTTT.

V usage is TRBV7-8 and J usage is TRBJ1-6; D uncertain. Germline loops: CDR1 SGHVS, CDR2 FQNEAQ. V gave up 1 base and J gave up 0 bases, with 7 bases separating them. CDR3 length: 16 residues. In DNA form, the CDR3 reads TGTGCCAGCAGCTTAGATCGGAGCTCCTATAATTCACCCCTCCACTTT. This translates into CASSLDRSSYNSPLHF.

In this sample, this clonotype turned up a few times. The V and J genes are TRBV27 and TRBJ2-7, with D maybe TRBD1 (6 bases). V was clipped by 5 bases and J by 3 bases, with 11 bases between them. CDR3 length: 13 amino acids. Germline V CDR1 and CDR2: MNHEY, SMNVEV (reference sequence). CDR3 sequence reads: CASSPGQFYEQYF. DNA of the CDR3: TGTGCCAGCAGTCCCGGACAGTTCTACGAGCAGTACTTC.

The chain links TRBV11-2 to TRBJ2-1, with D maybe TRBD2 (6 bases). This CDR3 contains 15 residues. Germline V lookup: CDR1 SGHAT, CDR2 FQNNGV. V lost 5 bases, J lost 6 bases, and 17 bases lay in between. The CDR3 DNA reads TGTGCCAGCAGCATAATAGGGACTGTTTCCAATGAGCAGTTCTTC. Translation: CASSIIGTVSNEQFF. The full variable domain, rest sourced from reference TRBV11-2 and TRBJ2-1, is EAGVAQSPRYKIIEKRQSVAFWCNPISGHATLYWYQQILGQGPKLLIQFQNNGVVDDSQLPKDRFSAERLKGVDSTLKIQPAKLEDSAVYLCASSIIGTVSNEQFFGPGTRLTVL.

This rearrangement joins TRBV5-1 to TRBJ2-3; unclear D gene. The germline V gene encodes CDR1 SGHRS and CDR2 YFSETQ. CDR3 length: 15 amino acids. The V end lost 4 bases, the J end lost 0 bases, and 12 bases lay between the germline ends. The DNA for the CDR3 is TGCGCCAGCAGCCCGGATCCTTCTAGCACAGATACGCAGTATTTT. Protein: CASSPDPSSTDTQYF.

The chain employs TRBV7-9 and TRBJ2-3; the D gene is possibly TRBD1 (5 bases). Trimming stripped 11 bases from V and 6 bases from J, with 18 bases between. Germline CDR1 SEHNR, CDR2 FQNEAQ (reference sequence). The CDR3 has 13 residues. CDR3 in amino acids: CAAQGPNPDTQYF. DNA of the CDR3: TGTGCCGCCCAGGGTCCCAACCCGGATACGCAGTATTTT. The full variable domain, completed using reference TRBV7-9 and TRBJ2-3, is DTGVSQNPRHKITKRGQNVTFRCDPISEHNRLYWYRQTLGQGPEFLTYFQNEAQLEKSRLLSDRFSAERPKGSFSTLEIQRTEQGDSAMYLCAAQGPNPDTQYFGPGTRLTVL.

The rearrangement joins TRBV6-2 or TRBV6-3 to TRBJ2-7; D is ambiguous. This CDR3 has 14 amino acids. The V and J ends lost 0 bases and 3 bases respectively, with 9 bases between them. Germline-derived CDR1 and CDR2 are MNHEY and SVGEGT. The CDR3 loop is CASSYSNGIYEQYF. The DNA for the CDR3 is TGTGCCAGCAGTTACTCGAATGGAATCTACGAGCAGTACTTC.

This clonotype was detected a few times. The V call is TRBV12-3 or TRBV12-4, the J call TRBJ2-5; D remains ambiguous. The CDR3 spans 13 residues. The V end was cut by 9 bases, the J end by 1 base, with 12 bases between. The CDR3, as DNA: TGTGCCAGTGCATTGCGGTCCCAAGAGACCCAGTACTTC. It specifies CASALRSQETQYF.

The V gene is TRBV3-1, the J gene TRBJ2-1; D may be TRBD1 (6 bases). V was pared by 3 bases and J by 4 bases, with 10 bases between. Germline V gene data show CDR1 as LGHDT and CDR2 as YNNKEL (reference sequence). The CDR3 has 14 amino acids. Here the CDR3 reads CASSQGRGYNEQFF. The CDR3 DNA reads TGTGCCAGCAGCCAGGGTAGGGGGTACAATGAGCAGTTCTTC.

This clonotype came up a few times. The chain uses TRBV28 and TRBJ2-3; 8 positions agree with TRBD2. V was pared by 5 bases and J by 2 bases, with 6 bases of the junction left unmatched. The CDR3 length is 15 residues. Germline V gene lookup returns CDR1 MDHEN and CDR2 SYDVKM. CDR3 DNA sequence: TGTGCCAGCAGTCAGGAGCGGGGGTTCACAGATACGCAGTATTTT. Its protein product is CASSQERGFTDTQYF. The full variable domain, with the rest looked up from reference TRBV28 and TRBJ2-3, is DVKVTQSSRYLVKRTGEKVFLECVQDMDHENMFWYRQDPGLGLRLIYFSYDVKMKEKGDIPEGYSVSREKKERFSLILESASTNQTSMYLCASSQERGFTDTQYFGPGTRLTVL.

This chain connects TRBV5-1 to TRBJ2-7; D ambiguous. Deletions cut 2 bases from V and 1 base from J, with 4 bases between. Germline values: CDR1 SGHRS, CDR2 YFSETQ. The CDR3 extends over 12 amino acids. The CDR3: CASSFGSYEQYF. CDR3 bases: TGCGCCAGCAGCTTCGGGTCCTACGAGCAGTACTTC.

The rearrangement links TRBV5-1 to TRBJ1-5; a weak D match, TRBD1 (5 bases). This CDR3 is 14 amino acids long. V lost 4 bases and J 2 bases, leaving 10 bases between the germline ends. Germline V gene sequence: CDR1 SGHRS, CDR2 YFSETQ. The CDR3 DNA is TGCGCCAGCAGCCAAGGGACGGGCAATCAGCCCCAGCATTTT. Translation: CASSQGTGNQPQHF.